The rows below give T cell receptor beta chains drawn from one sample of a study of cytomegalovirus exposure and HLA in healthy donors. Measured with immunoSEQ multiplex PCR; TCRdb has only the in-frame clones, and not every one. The table has 200,000 or so clones, 83% seen once; the top ten hold 5.5% to 7%. The sequenced material came from PBMCs. These TCRs come from a woman aged 18-30 years in good health and CMV-seronegative. Each CDR3 is given with its conserved first and last residue. D genes are given only for firm matches. Not all rows give a size; the values are once, few, many and, for expanded clones, a class.

d_call j_call v_call cdr3_length clone_size cdr3_nt cdr3_aa
. TRBJ1-6 TRBV30 11 . TGTGCCTGGACACTTAATTCACCCCTCCACTTT CAWTLNSPLHF
. TRBJ1-2 TRBV2 13 . TGTGCCAGCAGTGAAGCGCCGGGGGGTGGCTACACCTTC CASSEAPGGGYTF
TRBD1 TRBJ2-7 TRBV27 14 . TGTGCCAGCAGTACTAGGGACAGCCTAGGCGAGCAGTACTTC CASSTRDSLGEQYF
. TRBJ1-2 TRBV4-1 14 . TGCGCCAGCAGCCAAGATTACAGGGACTATGGCTACACCTTC CASSQDYRDYGYTF
. TRBJ1-2 TRBV2 13 . TGTGCCAGCAGTACACAGGCTATCTATGGCTACACCTTC CASSTQAIYGYTF
. TRBJ2-7 TRBV10-2 14 . TGCGCCAGCAGTCCCACCCCGAGTAATTACGAGCAGTACTTC CASSPTPSNYEQYF
. TRBJ1-2 TRBV19 14 few TGTGCCAGTAGTATAAAGGGCAGGGGAGAAGGCTACACCTTC CASSIKGRGEGYTF
. TRBJ1-5 TRBV28 12 . TGTGCCAGCATTAAGTGGGGACAGCCCCAGCATTTT CASIKWGQPQHF
. TRBJ1-2 TRBV27 15 . TGTGCCAGCAGTTTAGGTCCCGCTTCTAACTATGGCTACACCTTC CASSLGPASNYGYTF
. TRBJ2-7 TRBV5-4 14 once TGTGCCAGCAGCCTCAGGGGCAGCACCTACGAGCAGTACTTC CASSLRGSTYEQYF
. TRBJ2-2 TRBV4-1 14 . TGCGCCAGCAGCCTAGGACATACAGGCGGGGAGCTGTTTTTT CASSLGHTGGELFF
. TRBJ1-2 TRBV29-1 11 few TGCAGCGTTGAATCGGTCGATGGCTACACCTTC CSVESVDGYTF
TRBD2 TRBJ2-7 TRBV18 15 few TGTGCCAGCTCACCGCAGCAGCGGGAGTCCCACGAGCAGTACTTC CASSPQQRESHEQYF
. TRBJ2-1 TRBV27 15 . TGTGCCAGCAGCTTACTAGGCCCTCAGTTGGATGAGCAGTTCTTC CASSLLGPQLDEQFF
. TRBJ2-5 TRBV27 15 . TGTGCCAGCACCTACCCGGAAGTACCCCAAGAGACCCAGTACTTC CASTYPEVPQETQYF
TRBD2 TRBJ2-1 TRBV30 14 . TGTGCCTGGAGTGCGGGGGGAGCTTACAATGAGCAGTTCTTC CAWSAGGAYNEQFF
. TRBJ1-4 TRBV4-1 15 once TGCGCCAGCAGCACCTACGGTCTAGTTAATGAAAAACTGTTTTTT CASSTYGLVNEKLFF
. TRBJ2-3 TRBV28 13 . TGTGCCAGCAGCGATCTTAGCACAGATACGCAGTATTTT CASSDLSTDTQYF
TRBD1 TRBJ1-6 TRBV30 17 . TGTGCCTGGAGGGGAGGGACAGGGGGATCCTATAATTCACCCCTCCACTTT CAWRGGTGGSYNSPLHF
. TRBJ2-1 TRBV9 13 . TGTGCCAGCAGCGTGGGACTTGAGGATGAGCAGTTCTTC CASSVGLEDEQFF
TRBD2 TRBJ2-2 TRBV5-1 17 . TGCGCCAGCAGCACAACACCCGGGACTAGCGGATCCGGGGAGCTGTTTTTT CASSTTPGTSGSGELFF
TRBD2 TRBJ2-7 TRBV28 14 once TGTGCCAGCAGGAGACTAGCGGGAATCTACGAGCAGTACTTC CASRRLAGIYEQYF
TRBD1 TRBJ1-2 TRBV30 17 . TGTGCCTGGACCGTTTCGCTCCACAGGGGGCGCGACTATGGCTACACCTTC CAWTVSLHRGRDYGYTF
. TRBJ1-1 TRBV6-5 13 . TGTGCCAGCAGTTCTGCGGGGACTTCTGAAGCTTTCTTT CASSSAGTSEAFF
. TRBJ2-6 TRBV9 18 . TGTGCCAGCAGCGTCTGGCAAGTACCTAGCTCTGGGGCCAACGTCCTGACTTTC CASSVWQVPSSGANVLTF
TRBD2 TRBJ2-1 TRBV4-1 17 . TGCGCCAGCAGCCAAGATCCTAGCGGGAGTTCCTACAATGAGCAGTTCTTC CASSQDPSGSSYNEQFF
TRBD1 TRBJ1-3 TRBV5-1 14 once TGCGCCAGCAGCGAGGGACAGTACGGAAACACCATATATTTT CASSEGQYGNTIYF